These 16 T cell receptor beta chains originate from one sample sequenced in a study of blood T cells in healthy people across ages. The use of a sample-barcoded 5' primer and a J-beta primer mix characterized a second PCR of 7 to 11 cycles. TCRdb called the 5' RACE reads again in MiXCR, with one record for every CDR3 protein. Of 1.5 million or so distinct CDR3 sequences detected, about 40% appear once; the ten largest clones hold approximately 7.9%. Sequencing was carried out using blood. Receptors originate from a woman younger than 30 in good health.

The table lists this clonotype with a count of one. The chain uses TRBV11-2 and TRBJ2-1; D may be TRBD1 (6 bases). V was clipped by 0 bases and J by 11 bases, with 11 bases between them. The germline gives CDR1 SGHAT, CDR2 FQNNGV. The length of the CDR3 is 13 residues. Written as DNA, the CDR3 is TGTGCCAGCAGCTTAGAGGGCAGGGGTAAGCAGTTCTTC. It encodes CASSLEGRGKQFF.

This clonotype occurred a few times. CDR3 amino acids: CASSLEAGAFYEQYF. CDR3 DNA sequence: TGTGCCAGCAGCTTAGAAGCGGGAGCATTCTACGAGCAGTACTTC. This chain joins TRBV7-2 and TRBJ2-7; 8 bases are shared with TRBD2. V gave up 1 base and J gave up 3 bases; unmatched junction bases: 5. Germline assignment: CDR1 SGHTA and CDR2 FQGNSA. This CDR3 has 15 residues.

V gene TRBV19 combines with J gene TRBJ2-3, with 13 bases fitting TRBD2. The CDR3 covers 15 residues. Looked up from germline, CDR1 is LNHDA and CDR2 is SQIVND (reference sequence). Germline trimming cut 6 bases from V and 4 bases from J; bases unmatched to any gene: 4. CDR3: CASRPTSGGADTQYF. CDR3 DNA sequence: TGTGCCAGTAGGCCAACTAGCGGGGGGGCAGATACGCAGTATTTT.

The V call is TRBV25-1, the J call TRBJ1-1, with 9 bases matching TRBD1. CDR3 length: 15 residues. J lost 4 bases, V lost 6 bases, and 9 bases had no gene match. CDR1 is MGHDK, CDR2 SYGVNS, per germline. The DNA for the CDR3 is TGTGCCAGCAGCTACCTCACAGGGGGCCCCACTGAAGCTTTCTTT. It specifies CASSYLTGGPTEAFF. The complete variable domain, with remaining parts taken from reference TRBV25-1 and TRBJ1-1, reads EADIYQTPRYLVIGTGKKITLECSQTMGHDKMYWYQQDPGMELHLIHYSYGVNSTEKGDLSSESTVSRIRTEHFPLTLESARPSHTSQYLCASSYLTGGPTEAFFGQGTRLTVV.

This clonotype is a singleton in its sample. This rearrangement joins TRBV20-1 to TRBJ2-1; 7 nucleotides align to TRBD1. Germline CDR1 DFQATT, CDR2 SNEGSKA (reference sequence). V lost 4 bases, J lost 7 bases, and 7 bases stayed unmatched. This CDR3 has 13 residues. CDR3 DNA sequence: TGCAGTGCTACCCGTGGACAGGCTAATGAGCAGTTCTTC. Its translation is CSATRGQANEQFF.

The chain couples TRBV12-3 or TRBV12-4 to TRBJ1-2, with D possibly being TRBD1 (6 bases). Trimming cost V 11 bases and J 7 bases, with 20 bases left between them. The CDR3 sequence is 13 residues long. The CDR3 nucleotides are TGTGCCTCTCCGGGGGGGGCGGTCGGTGGCTACACCTTC. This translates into CASPGGAVGGYTF.

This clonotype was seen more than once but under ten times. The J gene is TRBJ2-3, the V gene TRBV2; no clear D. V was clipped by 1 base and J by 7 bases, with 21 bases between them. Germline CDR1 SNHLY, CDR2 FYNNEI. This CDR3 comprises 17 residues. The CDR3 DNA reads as TGTGCCAGCAGTGAAGTCAGTTACCCCTCGTCGGTAAATACGCAGTATTTT. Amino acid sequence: CASSEVSYPSSVNTQYF.

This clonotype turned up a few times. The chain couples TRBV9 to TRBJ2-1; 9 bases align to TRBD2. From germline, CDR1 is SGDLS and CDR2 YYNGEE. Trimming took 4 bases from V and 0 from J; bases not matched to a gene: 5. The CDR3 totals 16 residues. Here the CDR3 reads CASSPRSGSSYNEQFF. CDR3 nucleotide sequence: TGTGCCAGCAGCCCCCGTAGCGGGAGCTCCTACAATGAGCAGTTCTTC. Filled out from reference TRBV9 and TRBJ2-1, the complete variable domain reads DSGVTQTPKHLITATGQRVTLRCSPRSGDLSVYWYQQSLDQGLQFLIQYYNGEERAKGNILERFSAQQFPDLHSELNLSSLELGDSALYFCASSPRSGSSYNEQFFGPGTRLTVL.

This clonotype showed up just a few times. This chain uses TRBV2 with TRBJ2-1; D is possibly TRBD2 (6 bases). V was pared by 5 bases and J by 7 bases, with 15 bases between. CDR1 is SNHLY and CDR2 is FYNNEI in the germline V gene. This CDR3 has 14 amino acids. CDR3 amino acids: CASSPGGTRNEQFF. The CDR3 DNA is TGTGCCAGCAGTCCTGGGGGGACGCGGAATGAGCAGTTCTTC.

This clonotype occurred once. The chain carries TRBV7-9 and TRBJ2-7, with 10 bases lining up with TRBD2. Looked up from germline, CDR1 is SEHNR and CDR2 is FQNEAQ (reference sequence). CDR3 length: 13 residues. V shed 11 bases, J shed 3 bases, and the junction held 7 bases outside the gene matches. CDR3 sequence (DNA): TGTGCCGGAAGCGGGAGGGAATACTACGAGCAGTACTTC. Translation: CAGSGREYYEQYF. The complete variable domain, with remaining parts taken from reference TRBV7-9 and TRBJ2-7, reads DTGVSQNPRHKITKRGQNVTFRCDPISEHNRLYWYRQTLGQGPEFLTYFQNEAQLEKSRLLSDRFSAERPKGSFSTLEIQRTEQGDSAMYLCAGSGREYYEQYFGPGTRLTVT.

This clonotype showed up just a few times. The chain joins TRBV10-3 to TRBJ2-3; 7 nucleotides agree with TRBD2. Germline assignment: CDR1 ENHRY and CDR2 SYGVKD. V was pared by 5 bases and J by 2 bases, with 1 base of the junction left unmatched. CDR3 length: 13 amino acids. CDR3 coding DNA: TGTGCCATCAGTCGGGACTACACAGATACGCAGTATTTT. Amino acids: CAISRDYTDTQYF.

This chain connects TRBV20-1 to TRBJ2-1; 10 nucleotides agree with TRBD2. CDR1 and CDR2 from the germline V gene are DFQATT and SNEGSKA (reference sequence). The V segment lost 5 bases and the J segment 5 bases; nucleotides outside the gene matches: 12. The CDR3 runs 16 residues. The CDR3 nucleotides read TGCAGTGCTCGATCCGGGACTAGCGCAAAAAACAATGAGCAGTTCTTC. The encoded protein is CSARSGTSAKNNEQFF.

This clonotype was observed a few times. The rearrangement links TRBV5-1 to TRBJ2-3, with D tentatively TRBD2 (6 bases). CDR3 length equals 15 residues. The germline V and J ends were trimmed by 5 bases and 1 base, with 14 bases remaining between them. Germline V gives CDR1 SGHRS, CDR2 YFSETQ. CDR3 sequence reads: CASRPGTAGTDTQYF. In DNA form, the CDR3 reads TGCGCCAGCAGACCCGGGACTGCTGGCACAGATACGCAGTATTTT.

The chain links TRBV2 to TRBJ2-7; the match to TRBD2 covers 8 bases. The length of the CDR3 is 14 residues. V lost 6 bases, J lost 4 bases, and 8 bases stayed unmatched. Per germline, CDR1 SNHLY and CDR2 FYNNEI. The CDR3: CASRRSGSTYEQYF. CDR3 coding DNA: TGTGCCAGCAGGAGAAGCGGGAGTACTTACGAGCAGTACTTC.

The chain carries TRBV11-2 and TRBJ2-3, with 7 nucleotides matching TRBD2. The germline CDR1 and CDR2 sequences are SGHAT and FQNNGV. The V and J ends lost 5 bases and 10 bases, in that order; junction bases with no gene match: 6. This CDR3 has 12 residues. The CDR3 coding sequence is TGTGCCAGCAGCCCGGGGGGTGATGCGCAGTATTTT. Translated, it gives CASSPGGDAQYF. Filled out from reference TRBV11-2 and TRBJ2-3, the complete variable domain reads EAGVAQSPRYKIIEKRQSVAFWCNPISGHATLYWYQQILGQGPKLLIQFQNNGVVDDSQLPKDRFSAERLKGVDSTLKIQPAKLEDSAVYLCASSPGGDAQYFGPGTRLTVL.

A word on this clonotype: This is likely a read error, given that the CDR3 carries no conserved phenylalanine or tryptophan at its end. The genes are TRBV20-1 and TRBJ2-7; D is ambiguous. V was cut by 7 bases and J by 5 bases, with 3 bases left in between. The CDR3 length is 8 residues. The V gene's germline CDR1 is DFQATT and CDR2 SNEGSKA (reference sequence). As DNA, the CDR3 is TGCAGTGTTAACGAGCAGTACTCC. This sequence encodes CSVNEQYS.